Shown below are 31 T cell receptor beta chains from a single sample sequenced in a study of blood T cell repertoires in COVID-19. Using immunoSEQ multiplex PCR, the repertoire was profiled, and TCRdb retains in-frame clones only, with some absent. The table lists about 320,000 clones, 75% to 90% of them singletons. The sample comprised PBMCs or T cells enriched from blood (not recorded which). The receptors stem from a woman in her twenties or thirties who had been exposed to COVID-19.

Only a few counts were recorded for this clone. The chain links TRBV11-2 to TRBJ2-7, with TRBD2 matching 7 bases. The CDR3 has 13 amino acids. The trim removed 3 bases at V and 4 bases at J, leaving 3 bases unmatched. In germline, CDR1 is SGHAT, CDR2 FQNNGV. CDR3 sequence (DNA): TGTGCCAGCAGCTTGAAGCGGGAATACGAGCAGTACTTC. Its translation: CASSLKREYEQYF. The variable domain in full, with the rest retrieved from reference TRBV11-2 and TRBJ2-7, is EAGVAQSPRYKIIEKRQSVAFWCNPISGHATLYWYQQILGQGPKLLIQFQNNGVVDDSQLPKDRFSAERLKGVDSTLKIQPAKLEDSAVYLCASSLKREYEQYFGPGTRLTVT.

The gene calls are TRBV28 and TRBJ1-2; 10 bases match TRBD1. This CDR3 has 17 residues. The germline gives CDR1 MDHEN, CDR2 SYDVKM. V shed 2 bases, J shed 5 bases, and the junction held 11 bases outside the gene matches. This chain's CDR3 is CASSLGSGTGVIYGYTF. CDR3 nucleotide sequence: TGTGCCAGCAGTTTAGGATCCGGGACAGGGGTTATTTATGGCTACACCTTC.

The CDR3 is CASSQDITDSPSNTEAFF. The CDR3 nucleotides read TGTGCCAGCAGCCAAGATATAACGGACAGCCCTTCGAACACTGAAGCTTTCTTT. J is TRBJ1-1 and V is TRBV3-1 (or the pseudogene TRBV3-2); the D gene is possibly TRBD1 (6 bases). The germline CDR1 and CDR2 sequences are LGHDT and YNNKEL (reference sequence). CDR3 length equals 18 residues. V lost 0 bases and J lost 1, with 18 bases in between.

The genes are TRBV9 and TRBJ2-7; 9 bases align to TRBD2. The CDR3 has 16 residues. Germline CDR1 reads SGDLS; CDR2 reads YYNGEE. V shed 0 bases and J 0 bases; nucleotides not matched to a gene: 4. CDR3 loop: CASSVGLAVSSYEQYF. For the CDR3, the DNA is TGTGCCAGCAGCGTAGGACTAGCGGTTAGCTCCTACGAGCAGTACTTC.

CDR3 region: CASSPQGGFSSGNTIYF. CDR3 sequence (DNA): TGTGCCAGCAGCCCACAGGGAGGGTTCAGCTCTGGAAACACCATATATTTT. J is TRBJ1-3 and V is TRBV7-6, with D perhaps matching TRBD1 (6 bases). The CDR3 is made up of 17 amino acids. Trimming shortened V by 5 bases and J by 0 bases, and 17 bases separated the two germline ends. Germline V gene sequence: CDR1 SGHVS, CDR2 FNYEAQ.

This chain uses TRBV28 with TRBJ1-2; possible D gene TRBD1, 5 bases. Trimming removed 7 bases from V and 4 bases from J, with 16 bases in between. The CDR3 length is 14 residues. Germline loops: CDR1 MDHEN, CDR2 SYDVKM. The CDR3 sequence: CASKLQATVYGYTF. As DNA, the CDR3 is TGTGCCAGCAAGCTACAGGCGACCGTCTATGGCTACACCTTC.

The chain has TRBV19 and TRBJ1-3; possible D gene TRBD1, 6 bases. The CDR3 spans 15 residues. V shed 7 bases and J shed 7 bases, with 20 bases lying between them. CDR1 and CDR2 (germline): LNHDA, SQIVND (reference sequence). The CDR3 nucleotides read TGTGCCAGTAATCCCAAAAGGGGGTTGTTGAACACCATATATTTT. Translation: CASNPKRGLLNTIYF.

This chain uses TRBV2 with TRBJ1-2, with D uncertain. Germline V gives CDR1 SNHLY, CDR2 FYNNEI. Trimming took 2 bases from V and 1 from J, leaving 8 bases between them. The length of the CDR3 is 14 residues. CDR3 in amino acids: CASSEQNSNYGYTF. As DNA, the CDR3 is TGTGCCAGCAGTGAACAGAACAGTAACTATGGCTACACCTTC. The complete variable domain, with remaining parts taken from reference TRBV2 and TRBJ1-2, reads EPEVTQTPSHQVTQMGQEVILRCVPISNHLYFYWYRQILGQKVEFLVSFYNNEISEKSEIFDDQFSVERPDGSNFTLKIRSTKLEDSAMYFCASSEQNSNYGYTFGSGTRLTVV.

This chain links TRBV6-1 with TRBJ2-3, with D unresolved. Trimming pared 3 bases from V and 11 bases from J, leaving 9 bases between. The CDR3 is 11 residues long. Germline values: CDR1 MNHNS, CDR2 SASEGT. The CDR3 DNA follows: TGTGCCAGCAGTGACCTTAGCAGGCAGTATTTT. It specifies CASSDLSRQYF.

The CDR3 DNA follows: TGTGCCAGCTCGCCTTACGGACAGGGATGGACTGAAGCTTTCTTT. Amino acid sequence: CASSPYGQGWTEAFF. The chain carries TRBV18 and TRBJ1-1; TRBD1 matches 8 bases. Losses at the gene ends were 6 bases for V and 5 bases for J; bases not matched to a gene: 11. In germline, CDR1 is KGHSH, CDR2 LQKENI. The CDR3 has 15 residues.

The CDR3 region has the DNA TGTGCCTCTAGGAACGGGGTAAGGGACACCGGGGAGCTGTTTTTT. This encodes CASRNGVRDTGELFF. The chain links TRBV30 to TRBJ2-2, with D possibly TRBD2 on 5 matching bases. This CDR3 region has 15 residues. Germline V lookup: CDR1 GTSNPN, CDR2 SVGIG (reference sequence). Between the trimmed V and J ends, which lost 7 bases and 3 bases, there was a span of 18 bases.

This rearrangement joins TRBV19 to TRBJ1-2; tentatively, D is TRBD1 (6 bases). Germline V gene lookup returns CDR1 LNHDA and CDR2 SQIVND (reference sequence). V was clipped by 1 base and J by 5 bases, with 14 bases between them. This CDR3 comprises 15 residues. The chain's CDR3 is CASSIGPGQGYGYTF. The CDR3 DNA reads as TGTGCCAGTAGTATAGGTCCCGGGCAGGGGTATGGCTACACCTTC.

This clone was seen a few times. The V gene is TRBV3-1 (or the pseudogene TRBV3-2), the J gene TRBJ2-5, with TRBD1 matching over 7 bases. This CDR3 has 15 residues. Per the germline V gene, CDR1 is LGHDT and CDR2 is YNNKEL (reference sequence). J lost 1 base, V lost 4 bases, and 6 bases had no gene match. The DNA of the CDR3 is TGTGCCAGCAGCCGATTAGACAGGGTCCAAGAGACCCAGTACTTC. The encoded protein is CASSRLDRVQETQYF.

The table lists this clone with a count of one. The CDR3 protein is CASSLFAQGALWRGYTF. The CDR3, as DNA: TGTGCCAGCAGTTTATTTGCCCAGGGGGCGCTTTGGAGGGGCTACACCTTC. The gene calls are TRBV27 and TRBJ1-2; 8 bases are a match to TRBD1. CDR3 size: 17 residues. Per germline, CDR1 MNHEY and CDR2 SMNVEV (reference sequence). J was trimmed by 8 bases and V by 1 base; bases with no gene match: 15.

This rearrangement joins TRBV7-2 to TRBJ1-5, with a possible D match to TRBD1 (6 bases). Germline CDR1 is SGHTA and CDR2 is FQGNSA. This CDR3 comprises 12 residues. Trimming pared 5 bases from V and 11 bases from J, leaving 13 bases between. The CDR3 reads CASSILQGTQHF. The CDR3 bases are TGTGCCAGCAGCATACTACAGGGTACCCAGCATTTT.

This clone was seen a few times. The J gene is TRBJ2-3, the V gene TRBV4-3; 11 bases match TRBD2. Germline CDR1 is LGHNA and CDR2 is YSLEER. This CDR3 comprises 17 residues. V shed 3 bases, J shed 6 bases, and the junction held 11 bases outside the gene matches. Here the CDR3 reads CASSQGAASGGMDTQYF. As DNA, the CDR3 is TGCGCCAGCAGCCAGGGGGCGGCTAGCGGGGGGATGGATACGCAGTATTTT.

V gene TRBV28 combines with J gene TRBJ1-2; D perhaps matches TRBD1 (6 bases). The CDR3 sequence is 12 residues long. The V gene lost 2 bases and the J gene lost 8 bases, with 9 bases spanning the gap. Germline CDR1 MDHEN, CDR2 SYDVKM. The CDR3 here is CASSLQGWGYTF. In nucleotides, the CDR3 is TGTGCCAGCAGTTTACAGGGGTGGGGCTACACCTTC.

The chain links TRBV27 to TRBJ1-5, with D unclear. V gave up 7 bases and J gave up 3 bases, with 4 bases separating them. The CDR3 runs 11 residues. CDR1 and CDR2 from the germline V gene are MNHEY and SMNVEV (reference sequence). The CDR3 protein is CASTFNQPQHF. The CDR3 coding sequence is TGTGCCAGCACCTTCAATCAGCCCCAGCATTTT.

CDR3 DNA: TGTGCCAGCAGCGACAGGGAAGGAGAGACCCAGTACTTC. It specifies CASSDREGETQYF. The rearrangement links TRBV5-4 to TRBJ2-5, with TRBD1 matching 7 bases. CDR3 length: 13 residues. V lost 4 bases to trimming and J lost 4 bases; unmatched junction nucleotides: 4. Germline CDR1 and CDR2: SGHNT and YYREEE (reference sequence).

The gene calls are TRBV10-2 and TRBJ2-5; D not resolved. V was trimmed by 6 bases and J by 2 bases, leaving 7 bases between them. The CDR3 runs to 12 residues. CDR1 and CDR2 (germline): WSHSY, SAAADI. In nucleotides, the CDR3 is TGCGCCAGCAGATTGAGTCAAGAGACCCAGTACTTC. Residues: CASRLSQETQYF.

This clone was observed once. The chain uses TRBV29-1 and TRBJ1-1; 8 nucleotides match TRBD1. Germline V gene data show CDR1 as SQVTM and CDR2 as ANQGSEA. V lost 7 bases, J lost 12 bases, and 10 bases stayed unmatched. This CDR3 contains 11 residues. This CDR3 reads CSDDRQGKTFF. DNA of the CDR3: TGCAGCGACGACCGACAGGGGAAAACTTTCTTT.

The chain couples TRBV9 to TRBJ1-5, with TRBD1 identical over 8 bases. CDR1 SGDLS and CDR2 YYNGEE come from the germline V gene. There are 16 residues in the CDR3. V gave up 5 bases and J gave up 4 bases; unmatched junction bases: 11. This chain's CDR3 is CASSQGAQINNQPQHF. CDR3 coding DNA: TGTGCCAGCAGTCAGGGGGCGCAAATTAATAATCAGCCCCAGCATTTT.

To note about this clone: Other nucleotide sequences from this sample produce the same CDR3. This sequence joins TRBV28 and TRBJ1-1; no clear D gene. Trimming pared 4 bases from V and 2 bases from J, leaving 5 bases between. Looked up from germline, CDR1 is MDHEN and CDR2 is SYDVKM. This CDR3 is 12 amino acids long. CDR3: CASSSGNTEAFF. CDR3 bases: TGTGCCAGCAGTTCGGGTAACACTGAAGCTTTCTTT.

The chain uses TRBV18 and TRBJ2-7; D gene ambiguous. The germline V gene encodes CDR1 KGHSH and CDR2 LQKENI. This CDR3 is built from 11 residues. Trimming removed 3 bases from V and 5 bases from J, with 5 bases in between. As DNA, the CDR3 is TGTGCCAGCTCACCTAGAGACGAGCAGTACTTC. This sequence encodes CASSPRDEQYF.

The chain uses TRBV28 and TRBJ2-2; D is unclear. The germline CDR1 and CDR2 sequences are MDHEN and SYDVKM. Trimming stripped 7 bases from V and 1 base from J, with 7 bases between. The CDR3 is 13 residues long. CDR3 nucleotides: TGTGCCAGCATACGAGGGAACACCGGGGAGCTGTTTTTT. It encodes CASIRGNTGELFF.

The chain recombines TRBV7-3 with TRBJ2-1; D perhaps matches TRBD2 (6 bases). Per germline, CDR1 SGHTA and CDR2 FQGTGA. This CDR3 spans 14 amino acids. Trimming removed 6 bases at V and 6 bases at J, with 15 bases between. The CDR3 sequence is CASSSTSLANEQFF. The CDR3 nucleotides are TGTGCCAGCAGTTCGACTAGTCTGGCCAATGAGCAGTTCTTC.

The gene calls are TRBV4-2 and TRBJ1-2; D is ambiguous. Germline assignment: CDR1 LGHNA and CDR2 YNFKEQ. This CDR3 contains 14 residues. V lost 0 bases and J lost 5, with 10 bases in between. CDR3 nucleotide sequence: TGTGCCAGCAGCCAAGATTACGGGGATTATGGCTACACCTTC. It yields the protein CASSQDYGDYGYTF.

CDR3 sequence reads: CASSQTLGRKTEAFF. CDR3 in DNA: TGTGCCAGCAGCCAGACCTTGGGGAGGAAAACTGAAGCTTTCTTT. V gene TRBV4-2 combines with J gene TRBJ1-1; D is undetermined. Trimming removed 3 bases at V and 5 bases at J, with 16 bases between. From germline, CDR1 is LGHNA and CDR2 YNFKEQ. The CDR3 contains 15 residues.

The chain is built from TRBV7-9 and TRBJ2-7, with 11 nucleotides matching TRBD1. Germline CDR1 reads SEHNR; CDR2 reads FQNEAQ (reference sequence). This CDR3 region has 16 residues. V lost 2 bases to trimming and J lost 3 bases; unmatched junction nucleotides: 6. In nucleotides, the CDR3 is TGTGCCAGCAGCTTACAATTAGGGACAGGGGGCTACGAGCAGTACTTC. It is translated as CASSLQLGTGGYEQYF.

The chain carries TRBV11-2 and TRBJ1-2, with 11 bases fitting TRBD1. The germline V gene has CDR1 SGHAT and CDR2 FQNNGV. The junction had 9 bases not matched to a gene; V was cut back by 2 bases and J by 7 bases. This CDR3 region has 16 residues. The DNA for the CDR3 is TGTGCCAGCAGCTTACCGGGGACAGGGGGAGGGTCTGGCTACACCTTC. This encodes CASSLPGTGGGSGYTF.

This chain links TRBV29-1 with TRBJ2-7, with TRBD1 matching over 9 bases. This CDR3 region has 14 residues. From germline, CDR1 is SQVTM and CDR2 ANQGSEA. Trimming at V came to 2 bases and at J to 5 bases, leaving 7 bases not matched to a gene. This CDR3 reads CSVETGTGSHEQYF. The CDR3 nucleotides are TGCAGCGTTGAAACCGGGACAGGGTCCCACGAGCAGTACTTC.